This T cell receptor beta chain was retrieved from a study of blood T cells in healthy people across ages. Overall study results and limits: For the donors, CMV status was unknown and possibly confounded expanded clonotype changes. Considered underestimates were the diversity estimates obtained from one million T cells.

With regard to this clonotype: Antigen unknown.

The CDR3 sequence is 14 residues long. Germline-derived CDR1 and CDR2 are DFQATT and SNEGSKA (reference sequence). V lost 0 bases and J lost 9, with 15 bases in between. The study drew donors from healthy Caucasian individuals in Russia aged roughly 6 to 90. Drawn from each donor were roughly 10 milliliters of peripheral blood. It was with a sample-barcoded 5' primer and a J-beta primer mix that a second PCR of roughly 6 to 12 cycles was run. One entry per CDR3 protein, called by TCRdb with MiXCR from the 5' RACE reads. The sample comprises about 680,000 distinct CDR3 sequences, approximately 50% of which are singletons, and 30% to 35% rests with the top ten.

The sample was blood. V and J are TRBV20-1 and TRBJ2-1; D uncertain. The receptor was isolated from a woman aged 55-69 years in good health. CDR3 region: CSARDRPSVSEQFF. CDR3 nucleotides: TGCAGTGCTAGAGATCGCCCGTCGGTTAGTGAGCAGTTCTTC.